This TCR beta chain was captured in a study of human T cells and chemical hapten exposure. TCRdb re-derived calls from the RACE reads in MiXCR, one entry per CDR3 protein. Of around 300,000 distinct CDR3 sequences in the sample, 7.5% to 8% were seen once. The CDR3 runs to 14 residues. Trimming took 2 bases from V and 5 from J, leaving 13 bases between them. CDR1 and CDR2 (germline): MNHEY, SVGAGI. Time point in this sample: pre-sensitization, week 0. Treatment meaning: therapeutic diphenylcyclopropenone sensitization with weekly scalp DPC. Every donor had alopecia and was 18 to 70 years old; all were suitable for DPC.

The TCR was taken from a man younger than 35 with alopecia areata. Some clones in this sample may be carry-over from other donors' samples. The material was whole blood, obtained in connection with sensitization to the hapten diphenylcyclopropenone (DPC). V gene TRBV6-5 combines with J gene TRBJ2-7; D uncertain. The CDR3 reads CASSYVGNRDEQYF. In nucleotides, the CDR3 is TGTGCCAGCAGTTACGTGGGGAATCGGGACGAGCAGTACTTC.